The 32 T cell receptor beta chains below were found in one sample sequenced in a study of neurological immune-mediated disorders. Each CDR3 protein is one row after TCRdb ran MiXCR on the 5' RACE reads. The repertoire holds more than 15,000 distinct CDR3 sequences, with about 14% as singletons. Sequencing used PBMCs. These receptors came from a man in his 60s with HTLV-1-associated myelopathy (HAM/TSP).

In nucleotides, the CDR3 is TGTGCCAGTAGTATAGGGGCGAGGGTCACAGATACGCAGTATTTT. It specifies CASSIGARVTDTQYF. This sequence joins TRBV19 and TRBJ2-3; D may be TRBD2 (5 bases). CDR1 LNHDA and CDR2 SQIVND come from the germline V gene (reference sequence). The V end was cut by 1 base, the J end by 2 bases, with 10 bases between. The CDR3 length is 15 residues.

This clonotype was counted ten times or more. This rearrangement joins TRBV7-8 to TRBJ2-5; D perhaps matches TRBD1 (6 bases). The CDR3 runs to 15 residues. Trimming removed 5 bases at V and 2 bases at J, with 15 bases between. Germline CDR1 and CDR2: SGHVS and FQNEAQ. The CDR3 DNA reads TGTGCCAGCAGCCCCTTCGGACAGATTCAAGAGACCCAGTACTTC. Translating gives CASSPFGQIQETQYF.

This clonotype was detected ten times or more. The rearrangement uses TRBV7-2 and TRBJ1-4, with D possibly TRBD1 on 6 matching bases. The length of the CDR3 is 16 residues. V lost 5 bases to trimming and J lost 5 bases, with 18 bases between them. CDR1 SGHTA and CDR2 FQGNSA come from the germline V gene. CDR3: CASSRLAAGVNEKLFF. CDR3 DNA: TGTGCCAGCAGCCGGTTAGCCGCAGGGGTAAATGAAAAACTGTTTTTT.

This clonotype was counted many times. J is TRBJ2-5 and V is TRBV9; 8 nucleotides line up with TRBD2. This CDR3 spans 11 amino acids. Germline V gene lookup returns CDR1 SGDLS and CDR2 YYNGEE. V gave up 4 bases and J gave up 7 bases; unmatched junction bases: 0. The CDR3 DNA reads as TGTGCCAGCAGCCTAGCGGGGACCCAGTACTTC. Protein: CASSLAGTQYF. Filled out from reference TRBV9 and TRBJ2-5, the complete variable domain reads DSGVTQTPKHLITATGQRVTLRCSPRSGDLSVYWYQQSLDQGLQFLIQYYNGEERAKGNILERFSAQQFPDLHSELNLSSLELGDSALYFCASSLAGTQYFGPGTRLLVL.

This clonotype was counted at least ten times. The chain employs TRBV10-1 and TRBJ2-1, with TRBD1 identical over 7 bases. Looked up from germline, CDR1 is WNHNN and CDR2 is SYGVQD (reference sequence). V lost 2 bases and J lost 7; bases outside the gene matches: 8. The CDR3 covers 15 residues. The CDR3, as DNA: TGCGCCAGCAGTGAGACCGGGACAGCAAAAAATGAGCAGTTCTTC. Translated: CASSETGTAKNEQFF.

This clonotype came up many times. The CDR3: CASQRGDRPANTGELFF. CDR3 DNA: TGCGCCAGCCAAAGAGGGGACAGGCCCGCGAACACCGGGGAGCTGTTTTTT. The gene calls are TRBV5-1 and TRBJ2-2, with TRBD1 matching over 8 bases. The CDR3 has 17 amino acids. Germline loops: CDR1 SGHRS, CDR2 YFSETQ. V dropped 7 bases and J dropped 0; count of bases not matched to a gene: 11.

This clonotype is medium-sized in the sample. The rearrangement links TRBV5-1 to TRBJ2-5; no clear D. The ends were cut back, 4 bases at V and 1 base at J, with 11 bases in the middle. The CDR3 runs 14 residues. Germline V lookup: CDR1 SGHRS, CDR2 YFSETQ. CDR3 coding DNA: TGCGCCAGCAGCCCCGACTGGGGCCAAGAGACCCAGTACTTC. This encodes CASSPDWGQETQYF. Based on the CDR3 plus reference TRBV5-1 and TRBJ2-5, the full variable domain is KAGVTQTPRYLIKTRGQQVTLSCSPISGHRSVSWYQQTPGQGLQFLFEYFSETQRNKGNFPGRFSGRQFSNSRSEMNVSTLELGDSALYLCASSPDWGQETQYFGPGTRLLVL.

V is TRBV5-5 and J is TRBJ2-1; weak D call: TRBD2 (6 bases). The CDR3 runs 15 residues. Germline CDR1 SGHKS, CDR2 YYEKEE (reference sequence). V lost 3 bases, J lost 6 bases, and 16 bases lay in between. The CDR3 nucleotides read TGTGCCAGCAGCTCCCGGGACTTCGAAGTCAATGAGCAGTTCTTC. It yields the protein CASSSRDFEVNEQFF.

This clonotype has a count of ten or more. The V call is TRBV7-2, the J call TRBJ1-2; no firm D call. The CDR3 is 13 amino acids. Trimming took 6 bases from V and 7 from J, leaving 15 bases between them. CDR1 is SGHTA and CDR2 is FQGNSA in the germline V gene. The CDR3 loop reads CASSSLETSGYTF. The CDR3 DNA sequence: TGTGCCAGCAGTTCCCTAGAGACTAGTGGCTACACCTTC.

In its sample, this clonotype was seen many times. V gene TRBV6-4 combines with J gene TRBJ1-1; 11 bases match TRBD1. Germline V gene sequence: CDR1 MRHNA, CDR2 SNTAGT. The CDR3 is 14 amino acids. The V gene end was trimmed by 8 bases and the J gene end by 4 bases; junction bases not matched to a gene: 6. The CDR3 reads CASRRDRGATEAFF. The CDR3 DNA sequence: TGTGCCAGCCGCCGGGACAGGGGGGCCACTGAAGCTTTCTTT.

This clonotype ranks as large (0.1 to 1%). The genes are TRBV10-3 and TRBJ1-6, with D possibly TRBD1 on 6 matching bases. Trimming took 4 bases from V and 6 from J, leaving 19 bases between them. Germline CDR1 is ENHRY and CDR2 is SYGVKD. This CDR3 has 17 residues. The CDR3 DNA reads TGTGCCATCAGTGGAGGGGGGGAAGCCCTTTTTAATTCACCCCTCCACTTT. Encoded protein: CAISGGGEALFNSPLHF.

This clonotype was counted at least ten times. The J gene is TRBJ2-1, the V gene TRBV18; D possibly corresponds to TRBD2 (6 bases). Germline CDR1 KGHSH, CDR2 LQKENI. V lost 3 bases and J 15 bases, leaving 12 bases between the germline ends. The CDR3 sequence is 11 residues long. CDR3 nucleotides: TGTGCCAGCTCACCCCCGGGGGATTTGTTCTTC. Translated: CASSPPGDLFF.

This clonotype showed up many times. The genes are TRBV20-1 and TRBJ2-5; D not certain. Germline loops: CDR1 DFQATT, CDR2 SNEGSKA (reference sequence). CDR3 length equals 12 residues. Trimming took 7 bases from V and 2 from J, leaving 11 bases between them. The CDR3 loop is CSVTGRQETQYF. CDR3 DNA sequence: TGCAGTGTTACGGGCAGACAAGAGACCCAGTACTTC.

This clonotype appeared many times. This rearrangement joins TRBV24-1 to TRBJ1-1; D gene ambiguous. This CDR3 has 12 amino acids. Per the germline V gene, CDR1 is KGHDR and CDR2 is SFDVKD. V lost 1 base and J 8 bases, leaving 7 bases between the germline ends. The CDR3: CATSDFWGEAFF. The DNA for the CDR3 is TGTGCCACCAGTGATTTTTGGGGAGAAGCTTTCTTT.

The J gene is TRBJ2-2, the V gene TRBV5-6; perhaps D is TRBD1 or TRBD2 (6 bases each). Trimming removed 4 bases from V and 6 bases from J, with 13 bases in between. Germline values: CDR1 SGHDT, CDR2 YYEEEE. This CDR3 has 14 amino acids. The CDR3 DNA follows: TGTGCCAGCAGCCGGGTCGGGGGCGCCGGGGAGCTGTTTTTT. Its protein product is CASSRVGGAGELFF.

This clonotype was counted many times. This rearrangement joins TRBV7-9 to TRBJ1-6, with D possibly matching TRBD1 (5 bases). The CDR3 loop spans 15 amino acids. CDR1 is SEHNR, CDR2 FQNEAQ, per germline (reference sequence). V was shortened by 5 bases and J by 10 bases, with 18 bases between the two germline ends. CDR3 amino acids: CASSAATPGDSPLHF. In nucleotides, the CDR3 is TGTGCCAGCAGCGCCGCTACGCCTGGGGACTCACCCCTCCACTTT.

This clonotype was found many times. The rearrangement joins TRBV5-1 to TRBJ2-5; weak D call: TRBD1 (6 bases). Germline CDR1 SGHRS, CDR2 YFSETQ. V lost 4 bases and J lost 2, with 15 bases in between. CDR3 length equals 15 residues. The CDR3 nucleotides read TGCGCCAGCAGCCCCCCCGGACAGCGACAAGAGACCCAGTACTTC. Protein sequence: CASSPPGQRQETQYF.

This clonotype is termed medium-sized. V gene TRBV11-2 combines with J gene TRBJ2-7; 7 nucleotides align to TRBD2. Germline V lookup: CDR1 SGHAT, CDR2 FQNNGV. CDR3 size: 14 residues. Losses at the gene ends were 5 bases for V and 3 bases for J; bases not matched to a gene: 7. The CDR3 nucleotides are TGTGCCAGCAGCCACGGACTAGGCGTCTACGAGCAGTACTTC. It specifies CASSHGLGVYEQYF.

At least ten counts were recorded for this clonotype. The J gene is TRBJ2-5, the V gene TRBV7-2, with TRBD1 matching over 7 bases. Germline V gene lookup returns CDR1 SGHTA and CDR2 FQGNSA. The CDR3 runs 16 residues. V lost 1 base to trimming and J lost 2 bases; unmatched junction nucleotides: 7. This CDR3 reads CASSLDWDSGQETQYF. DNA for the CDR3: TGTGCCAGCAGCTTAGATTGGGACAGTGGGCAAGAGACCCAGTACTTC.

This clonotype showed up many times. The DNA of the CDR3 is TGTGCCAGCAGCACGGGACCGAACACCGGGGAGCTGTTTTTT. This sequence encodes CASSTGPNTGELFF. The rearrangement joins TRBV5-8 to TRBJ2-2, with D possibly called TRBD1 or TRBD2 (5 bases each). The CDR3 has 14 amino acids. From germline, CDR1 is SGHTS and CDR2 YDEGEE. V was pared by 4 bases and J by 0 bases, with 7 bases between.

V is TRBV20-1 and J is TRBJ1-3; D is perhaps TRBD1 (6 bases). Per germline, CDR1 DFQATT and CDR2 SNEGSKA (reference sequence). The CDR3 consists of 13 residues. The V end was cut by 5 bases, the J end by 2 bases, with 10 bases between. The CDR3 is CSARRTAGNTIYF. The CDR3 bases are TGCAGTGCTCGACGGACAGCTGGAAACACCATATATTTT.

This clonotype was detected many times. This chain links TRBV29-1 with TRBJ2-7; 8 nucleotides align to TRBD1. J lost 7 bases, V lost 4 bases, and 12 bases had no gene match. Germline values: CDR1 SQVTM, CDR2 ANQGSEA. The CDR3 length is 14 residues. The DNA of the CDR3 is TGCAGCGTTGCATCCCGACAGGGGATCTGGGAGCAGTACTTC. Translation: CSVASRQGIWEQYF.

V usage is TRBV6-5 and J usage is TRBJ2-1; 12 nucleotides match TRBD2. V was pared by 6 bases and J by 5 bases, with 5 bases of the junction left unmatched. The CDR3 is 15 amino acids. CDR1 is MNHEY and CDR2 is SVGAGI in the germline V gene. In nucleotides, the CDR3 is TGTGCCAGCAGGGGCCCTAGCGGGAGGGACAATGAGCAGTTCTTC. It codes for CASRGPSGRDNEQFF.

Many counts were recorded for this clonotype. V and J are TRBV7-8 and TRBJ2-7; no definite D call. CDR1 SGHVS and CDR2 FQNEAQ come from the germline V gene. The CDR3 contains 12 residues. V was shortened by 1 base and J by 1 base, with 2 bases between the two germline ends. CDR3 in amino acids: CASSLGSYEQYF. CDR3 bases: TGTGCCAGCAGCTTAGGGTCCTACGAGCAGTACTTC.

This clonotype was found many times. The chain has TRBV28 and TRBJ1-5, with D possibly matching TRBD1 (5 bases). Germline loops: CDR1 MDHEN, CDR2 SYDVKM. This CDR3 is built from 14 residues. V was shortened by 3 bases and J by 2 bases, with 8 bases between the two germline ends. The chain's CDR3 is CASSLRGGNQPQHF. CDR3 nucleotide sequence: TGTGCCAGCAGTTTGAGAGGGGGCAATCAGCCCCAGCATTTT. Full variable domain (outside the CDR3, taken from reference TRBV28 and TRBJ1-5): DVKVTQSSRYLVKRTGEKVFLECVQDMDHENMFWYRQDPGLGLRLIYFSYDVKMKEKGDIPEGYSVSREKKERFSLILESASTNQTSMYLCASSLRGGNQPQHFGDGTRLSIL.

This clonotype was counted a single time. This could be a read error, since a much larger clone is one nucleotide away. The rearrangement links TRBV10-3 to TRBJ2-5; 11 positions agree with TRBD1. CDR3 size: 15 residues. CDR1 is ENHRY and CDR2 is SYGVKD in the germline V gene. CDR3 coding DNA: TGTGGCATCAATTCGGGACAGGGGGGGTTGGAGACCCAGTACTTC. It translates to CGINSGQGGLETQYF.

This clonotype has ten or more counts. V is TRBV20-1 and J is TRBJ1-2, with TRBD1 matching 7 bases. After removal of 1 base from V and 2 bases from J, the junction contained 13 bases not matched to a gene. The CDR3 length is 17 residues. The V gene's germline CDR1 is DFQATT and CDR2 SNEGSKA (reference sequence). In DNA form, the CDR3 reads TGCAGTGCTAGAGCCGCCAGGGGGGGAAACTCCAACTATGGCTACACCTTC. The encoded protein is CSARAARGGNSNYGYTF.

This clonotype ranks as medium-sized. V is TRBV5-6 and J is TRBJ1-5; unclear D gene. The length of the CDR3 is 13 residues. CDR1 and CDR2 from the germline V gene are SGHDT and YYEEEE. V gave up 4 bases and J gave up 9 bases, with 14 bases separating them. CDR3 sequence: CASSPSGSWPQHF. DNA of the CDR3: TGTGCCAGCAGCCCATCGGGGTCTTGGCCCCAGCATTTT.

At least ten counts were recorded for this clonotype. This CDR3 reads CSARASGETQYF. CDR3 DNA: TGCAGTGCCAGGGCCTCAGGAGAGACCCAGTACTTC. The chain carries TRBV20-1 and TRBJ2-5, with D possibly TRBD1 on 5 matching bases. CDR1 is DFQATT and CDR2 is SNEGSKA in the germline V gene (reference sequence). V lost 6 bases, J lost 4 bases, and 12 bases lay in between. This CDR3 is 12 amino acids long.

This clonotype came up many times. This chain connects TRBV29-1 to TRBJ2-3; D is uncertain. Germline values: CDR1 SQVTM, CDR2 ANQGSEA. The CDR3 covers 14 residues. Trimming removed 3 bases at V and 3 bases at J, with 13 bases between. The CDR3 DNA reads TGCAGCGTTGACCGTAGCAGAGGAACAGATACGCAGTATTTT. Translation: CSVDRSRGTDTQYF.

This clonotype was observed at least ten times. V is TRBV5-1 and J is TRBJ1-1; TRBD1 aligns across 8 bases. After removal of 3 bases from V and 5 bases from J, the junction contained 9 bases not matched to a gene. The CDR3 covers 15 residues. Germline-derived CDR1 and CDR2 are SGHRS and YFSETQ. The chain's CDR3 is CASSWQGARGTEAFF. The DNA for the CDR3 is TGCGCCAGCAGCTGGCAGGGGGCGCGGGGTACTGAAGCTTTCTTT.

This clonotype has a count of ten or more. The chain couples TRBV29-1 to TRBJ1-3; unclear D gene. The CDR3 has 14 amino acids. Deletions cut 7 bases from V and 4 bases from J, with 17 bases between. Germline V gene lookup returns CDR1 SQVTM and CDR2 ANQGSEA. DNA of the CDR3: TGCAGCGCAGCCGGGCCGGCTGGCGGAAACACCATATATTTT. This encodes CSAAGPAGGNTIYF.